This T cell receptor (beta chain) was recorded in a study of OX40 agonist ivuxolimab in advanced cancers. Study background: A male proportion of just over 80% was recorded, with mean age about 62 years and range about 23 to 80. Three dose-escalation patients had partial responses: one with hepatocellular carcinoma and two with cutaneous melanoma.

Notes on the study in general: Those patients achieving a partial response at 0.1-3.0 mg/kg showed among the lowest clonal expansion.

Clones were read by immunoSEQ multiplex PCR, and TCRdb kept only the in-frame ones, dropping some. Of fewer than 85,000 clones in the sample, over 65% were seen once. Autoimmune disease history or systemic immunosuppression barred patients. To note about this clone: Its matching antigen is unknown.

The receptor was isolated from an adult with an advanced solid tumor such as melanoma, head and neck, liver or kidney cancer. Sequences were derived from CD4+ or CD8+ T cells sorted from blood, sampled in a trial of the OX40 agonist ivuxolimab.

The chain's CDR3 is CASSFSAELHSNQPQHF. As DNA, the CDR3 is TGTGCCAGCAGCTTTAGCGCAGAGCTACATAGCAATCAGCCCCAGCATTTT. The chain uses TRBV7-2 and TRBJ1-5; D is ambiguous. Germline V gene data show CDR1 as SGHTA and CDR2 as FQGNSA. V lost 3 bases and J 0 bases, leaving 15 bases between the germline ends. The CDR3 loop spans 17 amino acids. Together with reference TRBV7-2 and TRBJ1-5, the CDR3 gives the full variable domain: GAGVSQSPSNKVTEKGKDVELRCDPISGHTALYWYRQSLGQGLEFLIYFQGNSAPDKSGLPSDRFSAERTGGSVSTLTIQRTQQEDSAVYLCASSFSAELHSNQPQHFGDGTRLSIL.